This TCR beta chain came from a study of OX40 agonist ivuxolimab in advanced cancers. Across the study: Averaging 60 years in age, with a range of about 23 to 79, the cohort was approximately 84% male. Eligibility rules accepted prior anti-PD-1, anti-PD-L1 or anti-CTLA-4 therapy, and 40% had some. Study-wide results and caveats: Low normalized T-cell clonal expansion was additionally recorded for some nonresponders.

Trimming stripped 6 bases from V and 4 bases from J, with 12 bases between. The germline V gene encodes CDR1 SQVTM and CDR2 ANQGSEA. The CDR3 is 12 residues long. Clones were sequenced by immunoSEQ multiplex PCR, and TCRdb holds only the in-frame ones, with some missing. The table lists roughly 59,000 clones, 92% of them singletons. Turning to this clone: Its specificity is unknown.

Patients had blood sampled at baseline and again on cycle 4 day 1 and cycle 7 day 1. The sample consisted of CD4+ or CD8+ T cells sorted from blood, taken in a trial of the OX40 agonist ivuxolimab. This chain connects TRBV29-1 to TRBJ1-2, with D maybe TRBD1 (6 bases). The TCR originated in an adult with an advanced solid tumor such as melanoma, head and neck, liver or kidney cancer. This chain's CDR3 is CSVQGKFYGYTF. The CDR3 DNA reads as TGCAGCGTCCAGGGGAAGTTCTATGGCTACACCTTC.